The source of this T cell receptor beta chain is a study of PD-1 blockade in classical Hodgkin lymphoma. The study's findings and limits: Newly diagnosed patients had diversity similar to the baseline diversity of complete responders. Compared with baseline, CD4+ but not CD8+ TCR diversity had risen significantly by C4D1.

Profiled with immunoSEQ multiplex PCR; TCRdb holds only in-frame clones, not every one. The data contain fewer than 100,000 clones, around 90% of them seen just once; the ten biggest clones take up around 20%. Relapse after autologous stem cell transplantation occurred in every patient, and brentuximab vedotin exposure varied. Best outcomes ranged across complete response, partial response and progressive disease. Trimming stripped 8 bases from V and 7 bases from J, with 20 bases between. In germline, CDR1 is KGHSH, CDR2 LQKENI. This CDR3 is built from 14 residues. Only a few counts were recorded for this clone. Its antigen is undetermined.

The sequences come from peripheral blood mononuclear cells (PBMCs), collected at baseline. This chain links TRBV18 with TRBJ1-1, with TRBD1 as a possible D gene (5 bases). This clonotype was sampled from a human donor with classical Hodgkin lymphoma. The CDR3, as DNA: TGTGCCAGCCGCCCCCCAGGGAGGGTCGGTGAAGCTTTCTTT. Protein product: CASRPPGRVGEAFF.